The sample holds a few counts of the clone carrying this TCR beta chain. What it binds is unknown. Before the COVID-19 pandemic, during about 2011-2019, CD4+ T cells were taken from unexposed donors. CD4+ T cells were isolated from the cells after about nine days of culture. As cell numbers allowed, unexposed-donor CD4+ T cells faced SARS-CoV-2 S/N and four cold-coronavirus spikes. Profiled with immunoSEQ multiplex PCR; TCRdb holds only in-frame clones, not every one. Found here are tens of thousands of clones, around 72% of them singletons; the top ten hold roughly 12%. This record comes from a study of CD4 T cells in relation to SARS-CoV-2 and coronaviruses. Specimen: CD4+ T cells from PBMCs, cultured in vitro. The clonotype originates from a human donor in good health.

CDR3 nucleotide sequence: TGTGCCAGCAGCTTGGACAGGGTGTGGGGCTACACCTTC. This sequence encodes CASSLDRVWGYTF. The chain joins TRBV5-8 to TRBJ1-2; maybe TRBD1 (6 bases). CDR3 length equals 13 residues. CDR1 is SGHTS, CDR2 YDEGEE, per germline. Trimming left V 0 bases short and J 8 bases short, with 11 bases between.